A single sample gave rise to the 5 T cell receptor beta chains below, sequenced in a study of T cells in localized non-small cell lung cancer. Sequenced by immunoSEQ multiplex PCR; TCRdb stores in-frame clones only, minus some. The sample includes about 70,000 clones, roughly nine tenths of them seen just once. Source: peripheral blood, taken before any cancer treatment. These receptors were taken from a male donor at least 60 years old with stage III squamous cell lung carcinoma.

This sequence joins TRBV27 and TRBJ2-1; TRBD2 is a possible D gene (7 bases). CDR1 is MNHEY, CDR2 SMNVEV, per germline (reference sequence). The CDR3 totals 16 residues. Between the trimmed V and J ends, which lost 7 bases and 0 bases, there was a span of 16 bases. The CDR3 loop is CASMSPAGASYNEQFF. The CDR3 bases are TGTGCCAGCATGTCCCCGGCGGGGGCCTCCTACAATGAGCAGTTCTTC.

The genes are TRBV5-1 and TRBJ2-7; 7 bases match TRBD1. V dropped 4 bases and J dropped 2; count of bases not matched to a gene: 12. The CDR3 has 16 amino acids. Germline V gene lookup returns CDR1 SGHRS and CDR2 YFSETQ. DNA of the CDR3: TGCGCCAGCAGCCCCGATACCGGGACAGCCACCTACGAGCAGTACTTC. Its protein is CASSPDTGTATYEQYF.

The J gene is TRBJ1-5, the V gene TRBV6-1, with D uncertain. CDR1 and CDR2 (germline): MNHNS, SASEGT. The ends were cut back, 10 bases at V and 4 bases at J, with 17 bases in the middle. The CDR3 loop spans 14 amino acids. The CDR3 here is CATLGEWVNQPQHF. The CDR3 DNA sequence: TGTGCCACCCTCGGGGAGTGGGTAAATCAGCCCCAGCATTTT.

This clone was counted only a few times. The chain recombines TRBV5-1 with TRBJ2-1, with D perhaps TRBD1 or TRBD2 (6 bases each). Germline CDR1 is SGHRS and CDR2 is YFSETQ. Trimming took off 4 bases at V and 10 bases at J, with 9 bases between the two ends. The length of the CDR3 is 11 residues. This CDR3 reads CASSGGREQFF. CDR3 sequence (DNA): TGCGCCAGCAGCGGGGGGCGGGAGCAGTTCTTC.

The V call is TRBV7-2, the J call TRBJ2-2, with D perhaps being TRBD1 or TRBD2 (5 bases each). CDR1 and CDR2 (germline): SGHTA, FQGNSA. This CDR3 has 14 residues. The V gene lost 1 base and the J gene lost 5 bases, with 8 bases spanning the gap. The CDR3, as DNA: TGTGCCAGCAGCTTAGGGGGACCTACCGGGGAGCTGTTTTTT. Amino acid sequence: CASSLGGPTGELFF.